The clone carrying this T cell receptor (beta chain) was picked up one time. This entry comes from a study of blood T cell repertoires in COVID-19. Study in general: T cells, B-cell-depleted T cells, or PBMCs supplied cDNA or gDNA.

Clones were sequenced by immunoSEQ multiplex PCR, and TCRdb holds only the in-frame ones, with some missing. The data show under 400,000 clones, with approximately 89% seen just once and under 11% held by the top ten. The specimen sequenced was peripheral blood. This clonotype originated in a woman aged 25 to 39 with COVID-19, enrolled during active disease.

CDR3 nucleotide sequence: TGTGCCACCAGCAGGATGGGGGGTTTGGGAAATCAGCCCCAGCATTTT. Its translation: CATSRMGGLGNQPQHF. The chain employs TRBV15 and TRBJ1-5; maybe TRBD1 (5 bases). This CDR3 spans 16 amino acids. With 3 bases removed from V and 4 bases from J, the gap between germline ends came to 16 bases. Per the germline V gene, CDR1 is LNHNV and CDR2 is YYDKDF (reference sequence).